The source of this T cell receptor (beta chain) is a study of response to subunit inactivated influenza vaccine (dated by TCRdb to the late 2010s). General notes on the study: Deep quantitative profiling of the T cell receptor repertoire was used in the study to follow responses to a trivalent subunit inactivated influenza vaccine. Overall results and qualifications from the work: The authors suggested that each seasonal influenza vaccination may recruit only a limited number of new T cells.

This clonotype was seen ten or more times. Its antigen is still unknown. No much larger clonotype is one base removed from it; base qualities were not supplied. Library preparation employed RT-PCR. Data came from an Illumina HiSeq 2500. The raw public data were reprocessed by TCRdb itself: fastp quality trimming at Q25, MiXCR clonotype calling, in-frame beta chains only. Every entry covers one CDR3 protein and lists the most common genes and DNA from its rows. The sample table records more than 550,000 distinct CDR3 sequences; around 11% of these occur just once. Of the sample, 9.5% to 12% falls within the top ten clones. The CDR3, cysteine through phenylalanine, is 16 amino acids long. Only the CDR3 DNA is retained, 48 bases long and in frame from the first base. V ends up 2 bases short and J 2 bases short, with an unmatched junction base count of 9. Via the germline V gene, CDR1 is SGHRS and CDR2 YFSETQ.

These data also formed part of another study, on T cells expressing NK-cell markers. That second report states: 5'RACE template switching, by which a universal primer site and unique molecular identifiers were added, was used to make TCR beta cDNA libraries. In sorted CD3+CD56+NKG2C+, CD3+CD56+NKG2C- and CD3+CD56-NKG2C+ T-cell subsets from several donors, TCR beta-chain repertoires were profiled. Seven of the eight sequenced donors were HCMV-seropositive and one was HCMV-seronegative. To restrict sorting to alphabetaTCR-expressing T cells, an anti-gammadeltaTCR antibody was added in several experiments. In several donors, the dominant CD3+CD56+NKG2C+ clonotypes ranked among the top 10 CD8+ clonotypes, making up about 1.0-8% of CD8+ T cells. Those dominant clonotypes were again the most abundant among CD3+CD56-NKG2C+ cells in a few donors, at roughly 28.3-65%. Whether the expanded NKG2C-expressing T cell clones were specific for HCMV antigens was left unclear. All eight donors whose samples were sequenced were randomly selected healthy volunteers, three of them men and five women. HCMV serostatus was determined by detecting HCMV-specific IgG in serum with a commercial ELISA kit. Ficoll density gradient centrifugation was used to isolate peripheral blood mononuclear cells from blood. For about six donors, bulk peripheral blood T-cell repertoires were also sequenced from unsorted PBMC. cDNA synthesis was primed from the TCR beta constant segment and was followed by two successive PCR amplification steps. Illumina HiSeq 2000/2500, MiSeq or NextSeq was used to sequence libraries as 2 x 150 bp reads. MIGEC was used to demultiplex reads and group reads by UMI, and MiTCR was used to assemble and quantify clonotypes. To exclude erroneous sequences, only TCR cDNA sequences supported by at least two reads were retained. Downstream repertoire analysis used the tcR package, and clonotypes were matched across fractions by CDR3 nucleotide sequence plus V segment. VDJmatch was used to annotate antigen specificity against VDJdb, with one amino acid substitution allowed in CDR3.

The receptor comes from a man between 45 and 60 years old who received an inactivated influenza vaccine. Donor details come from another sample of the same person, matched by shared clones. The receptor chain draws on TRBV5-1 and TRBJ2-7; TRBD1 lines up with 8 middle nucleotides. Source: PBMCs from blood, taken on the day of vaccination. The CDR3 sequence is CASSFPRTGNPYEQYF. The sequenced DNA is TGCGCCAGCAGCTTCCCTCGGACAGGGAATCCCTACGAGCAGTACTTC.